Included here is one T cell receptor (beta chain) sequence, with context. Seattle's cohort entered during active infection and was followed longitudinally. The repertoire was sequenced with immunoSEQ multiplex PCR; TCRdb's copy has only in-frame clones and lacks some. The table includes over 150,000 clones, 85% detected once. This sample is drawn from a study of blood T cell repertoires in COVID-19. This CDR3 has 15 residues. V lost 5 bases, J lost 3 bases, and 16 bases lay in between. Germline values: CDR1 SGHAT, CDR2 FQNNGV. The gene calls are TRBV11-2 and TRBJ1-2, with D possibly TRBD1 on 6 matching bases. Sequenced material: peripheral blood. This clonotype originated in a woman aged 55 to 70 with COVID-19, enrolled during active disease. The CDR3 coding sequence is TGTGCCAGCAGCCCAGAGACAGGAAGGTACTATGGCTACACCTTC. Amino acid sequence: CASSPETGRYYGYTF.